The T cell receptor beta chain under discussion was sequenced for a study of blood T cells in healthy people across ages. Study-level background: For every two T cells, template switching captured about one barcoded beta molecule.

Study results and limitations: With donor CMV status unknown, expanded clonotype changes were possibly confounded.

The CDR3 runs to 16 residues. Germline V gene sequence: CDR1 ENHRY, CDR2 SYGVKD. With V trimmed by 4 bases and J by 2 bases, 10 bases remained unmatched. Primed by a sample-barcoded 5' primer and a J-beta primer mix, a second PCR proceeded for 7 to 11 cycles. MiXCR, run by TCRdb on the 5' RACE reads, gives a single entry per CDR3 protein. The top ten hold 7.7% of the sample, which has roughly 1,700,000 distinct CDR3 sequences, roughly 30% seen once. This clonotype occurred many times. Its antigen is not known. The sequence came from a woman in her 30s in good health. J is TRBJ1-2 and V is TRBV10-3, with 7 bases matching TRBD1. The specimen was blood. The DNA of the CDR3 is TGTGCCATCAGTGGAGGTAGTGGGGACAGCAACTATGGCTACACCTTC. As protein: CAISGGSGDSNYGYTF.